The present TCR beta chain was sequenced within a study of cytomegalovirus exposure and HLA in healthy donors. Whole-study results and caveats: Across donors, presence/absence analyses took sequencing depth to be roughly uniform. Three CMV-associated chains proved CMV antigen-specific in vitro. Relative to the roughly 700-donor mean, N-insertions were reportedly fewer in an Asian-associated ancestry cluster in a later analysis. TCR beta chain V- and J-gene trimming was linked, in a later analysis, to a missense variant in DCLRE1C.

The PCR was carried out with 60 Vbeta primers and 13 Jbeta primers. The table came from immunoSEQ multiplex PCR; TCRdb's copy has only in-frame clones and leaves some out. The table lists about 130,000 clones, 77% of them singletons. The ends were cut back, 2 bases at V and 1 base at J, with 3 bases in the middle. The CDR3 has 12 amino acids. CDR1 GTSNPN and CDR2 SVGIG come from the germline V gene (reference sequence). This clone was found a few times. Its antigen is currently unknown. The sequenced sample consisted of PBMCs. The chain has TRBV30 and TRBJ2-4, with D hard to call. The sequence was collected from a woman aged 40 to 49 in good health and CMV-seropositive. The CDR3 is CAWSPAKNIQYF. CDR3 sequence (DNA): TGTGCCTGGAGTCCGGCCAAAAACATTCAGTACTTC.